What follows is one T cell receptor (beta chain) and its context. Its binding antigen is unknown. No much larger clone exists at a distance of one base, and base qualities are not known. V is pared back by 4 bases and J by 2 bases, with 12 bases lying between the germline termini. Via the germline V gene (reference sequence), CDR1 is MNHEY and CDR2 SMNVEV. The CDR3 runs 15 residues from the cysteine to the phenylalanine. The retained sequence is limited to the CDR3, 45 bases, with the frame set at the first base. For TCR beta library preparation, approximately 2 micrograms of genomic DNA was extracted from cryopreserved PBMCs. High-throughput TCR beta sequencing was performed on longitudinal blood samples from CLL patients receiving ibrutinib monotherapy. The patients took part in an open-label, single-center phase 2 trial of ibrutinib monotherapy. On a MiSeq, deep resolution sequencing aimed for a depth between 1 in 1 million and 1 in 200,000 T cells, with each clonotype covered approximately 9.2x on average. TCR beta libraries were generated with the immunoSEQ hsTCRB Kit. Per the authors' processing: ImmunoSEQ Data Assistant and ImmunoSEQ Analyzer were used for data analysis, and V, D and J genes were assigned according to IMGT definitions. Clonality was computed as one minus normalized Shannon entropy of productive rearrangement frequencies, ranging from 0 to 1. Only overrepresented clonotypes making up at least 0.05% of the repertoire of each patient were included in the public clonotype analysis. Approximately 12 repertoires from age-matched healthy donors, obtained from immuneACCESS, served as clonality controls. The table comes from immuneACCESS by way of TCRdb, which keeps in-frame sequences with V and J called. Part of the clones is missing from these tables; in studies checked, under half for an unresolved V gene and the rest for unknown reasons. V and J calls plus clone size are reproduced from that table; the DNA served to infer D and trimming. This sample is represented by about 140,000 clones; more than 75% of them were singletons. Of the sample, 7.5% to 9% is held by the ten largest clones.

The sample is drawn from a study of cytotoxic CD8 clonotypes in ibrutinib-treated CLL (dated by TCRdb to the early 2020s). Notes on the research overall: In this cohort, some 16 patients were treatment-naive and ten to eleven were relapsed/refractory, while about 18 had unmutated IGHV. On average, each sample had about 260,000 productive templates and approximately 85,000 productive rearrangements. Longitudinal samples were obtainable from about 30% of the roughly 86 participants in the trial. Responses were partial in roughly 24 patients and complete in 2; after median 68 months follow-up, some 15 stayed in remission and about twelve progressed. All remission and progressive disease samples were collected while patients were still receiving ibrutinib. The response samples were drawn at a median of roughly eleven months into treatment, with a range of roughly 6 to 36 months. Cryopreserved peripheral blood mononuclear cells were collected at three points: before therapy, at response, and at either sustained remission or disease progression.

Overall results and qualifications from the work: Public clonotypes were found to be uncommon and were observed to contract or remain stable during treatment; the increase in clonality was shown to reflect expansion of private clonotypes at ibrutinib response. Baseline clonality exceeded that of age-matched healthy donors and correlated strongly with circulating CD8+ T-cell counts. Sustained-remission and progressing patients did not have matched sampling times, and lymph node repertoires were not examined. Clonality increased at ibrutinib response, stayed stable in sustained remission, and fell back toward baseline at progression.

The sequence derives from a human donor with chronic lymphocytic leukemia. The sample was PBMCs, taken after 36 months of ibrutinib treatment. The sequence links TRBV27 to TRBJ2-1, and perhaps TRBD1 as D gene, on 6 matching bases. The nucleotide sequence is TGTGCCAGCAGTTCAAGGGGGTGGACCTACAATGAGCAGTTCTTC. Its translation is CASSSRGWTYNEQFF.